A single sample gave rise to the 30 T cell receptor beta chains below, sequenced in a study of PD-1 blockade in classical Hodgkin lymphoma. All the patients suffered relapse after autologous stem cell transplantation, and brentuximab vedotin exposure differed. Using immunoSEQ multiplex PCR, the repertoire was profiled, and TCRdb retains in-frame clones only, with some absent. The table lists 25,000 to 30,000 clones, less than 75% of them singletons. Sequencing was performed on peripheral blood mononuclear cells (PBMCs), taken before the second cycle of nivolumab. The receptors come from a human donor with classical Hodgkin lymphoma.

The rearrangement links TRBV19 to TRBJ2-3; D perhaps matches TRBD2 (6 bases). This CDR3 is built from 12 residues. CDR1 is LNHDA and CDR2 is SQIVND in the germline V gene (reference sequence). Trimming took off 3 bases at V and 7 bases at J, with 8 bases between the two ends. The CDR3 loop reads CASSMAGNTQYF. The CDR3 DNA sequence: TGTGCCAGTAGTATGGCGGGGAATACGCAGTATTTT.

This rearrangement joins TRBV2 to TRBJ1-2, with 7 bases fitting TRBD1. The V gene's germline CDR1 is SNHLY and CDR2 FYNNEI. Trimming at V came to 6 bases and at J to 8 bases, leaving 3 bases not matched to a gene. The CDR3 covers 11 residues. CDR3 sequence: CASSQQGGYTF. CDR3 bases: TGTGCCAGCAGCCAACAGGGGGGCTACACCTTC.

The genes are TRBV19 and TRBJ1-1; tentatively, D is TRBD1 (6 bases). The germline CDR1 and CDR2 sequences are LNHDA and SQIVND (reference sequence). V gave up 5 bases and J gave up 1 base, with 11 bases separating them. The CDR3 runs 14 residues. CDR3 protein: CASSHGTPNTEAFF. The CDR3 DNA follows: TGTGCCAGTAGTCACGGGACACCGAACACTGAAGCTTTCTTT.

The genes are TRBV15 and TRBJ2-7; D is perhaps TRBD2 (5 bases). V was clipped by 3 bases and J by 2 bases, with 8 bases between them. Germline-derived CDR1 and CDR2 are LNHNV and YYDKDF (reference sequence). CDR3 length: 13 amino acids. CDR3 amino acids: CATSSGITYEQYF. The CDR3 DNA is TGTGCCACCAGCAGCGGGATTACCTACGAGCAGTACTTC.

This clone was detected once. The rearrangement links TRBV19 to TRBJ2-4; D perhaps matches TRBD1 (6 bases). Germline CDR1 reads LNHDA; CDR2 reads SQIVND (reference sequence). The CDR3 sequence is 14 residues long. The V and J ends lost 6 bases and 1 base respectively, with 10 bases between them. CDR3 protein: CASRPTGAKNIQYF. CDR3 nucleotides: TGTGCCAGTAGACCTACAGGGGCCAAAAACATTCAGTACTTC.

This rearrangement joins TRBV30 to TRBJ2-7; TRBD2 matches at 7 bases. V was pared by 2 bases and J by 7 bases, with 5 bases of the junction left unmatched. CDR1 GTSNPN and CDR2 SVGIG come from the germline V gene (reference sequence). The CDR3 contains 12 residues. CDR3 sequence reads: CAWSPGGVEQYF. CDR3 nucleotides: TGTGCCTGGAGTCCTGGGGGGGTGGAGCAGTACTTC.

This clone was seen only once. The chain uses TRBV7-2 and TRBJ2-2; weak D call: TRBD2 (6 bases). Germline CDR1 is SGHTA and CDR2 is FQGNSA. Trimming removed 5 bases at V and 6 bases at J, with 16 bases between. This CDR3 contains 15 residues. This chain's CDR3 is CASSRSRGSSGELFF. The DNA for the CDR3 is TGTGCCAGCAGCCGATCTCGGGGGTCTTCCGGGGAGCTGTTTTTT.

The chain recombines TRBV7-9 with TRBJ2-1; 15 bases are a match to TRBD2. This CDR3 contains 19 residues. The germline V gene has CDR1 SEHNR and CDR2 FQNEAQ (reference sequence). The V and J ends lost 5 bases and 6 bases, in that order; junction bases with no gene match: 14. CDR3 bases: TGTGCCAGCAGCCCCTACCAGGGACTAGCGGGGGGCGGGGGCAATGAGCAGTTCTTC. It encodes CASSPYQGLAGGGGNEQFF.

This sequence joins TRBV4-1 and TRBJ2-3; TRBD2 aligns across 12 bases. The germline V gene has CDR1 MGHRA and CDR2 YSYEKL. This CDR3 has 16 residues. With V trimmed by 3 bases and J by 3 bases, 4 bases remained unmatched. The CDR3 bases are TGCGCCAGCAGCCAGACTAGCGGGGGCCTTACAGATACGCAGTATTTT. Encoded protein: CASSQTSGGLTDTQYF.

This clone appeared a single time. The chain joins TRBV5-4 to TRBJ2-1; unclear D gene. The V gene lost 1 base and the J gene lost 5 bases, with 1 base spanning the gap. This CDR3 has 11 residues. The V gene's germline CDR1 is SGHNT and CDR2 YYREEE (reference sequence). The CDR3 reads CASSLNNEQFF. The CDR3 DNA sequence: TGTGCCAGCAGCTTGAACAATGAGCAGTTCTTC.

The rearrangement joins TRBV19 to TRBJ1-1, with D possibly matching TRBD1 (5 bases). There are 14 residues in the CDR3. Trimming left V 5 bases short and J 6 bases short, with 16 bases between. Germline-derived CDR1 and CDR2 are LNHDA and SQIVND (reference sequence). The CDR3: CASSLRGGGAEAFF. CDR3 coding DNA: TGTGCCAGTAGTCTTCGAGGAGGAGGGGCTGAAGCTTTCTTT.

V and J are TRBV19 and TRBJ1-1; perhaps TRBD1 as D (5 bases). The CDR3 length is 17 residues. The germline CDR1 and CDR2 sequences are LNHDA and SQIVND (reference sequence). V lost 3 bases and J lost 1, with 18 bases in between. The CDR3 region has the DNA TGTGCCAGTAGTATTAGGGGCGTGTCAGGGACGAACACTGAAGCTTTCTTT. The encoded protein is CASSIRGVSGTNTEAFF.

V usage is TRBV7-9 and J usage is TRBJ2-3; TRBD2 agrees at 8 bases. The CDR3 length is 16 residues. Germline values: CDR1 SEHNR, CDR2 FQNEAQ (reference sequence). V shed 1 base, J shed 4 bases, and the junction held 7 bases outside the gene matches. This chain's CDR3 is CASSLGDSGIADTQYF. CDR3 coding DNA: TGTGCCAGCAGCTTAGGGGATAGCGGGATCGCAGATACGCAGTATTTT.

This chain's CDR3 is CASSIPGVRNEQFF. The CDR3 DNA sequence: TGTGCCAGTAGTATACCGGGAGTAAGGAATGAGCAGTTCTTC. V is TRBV19 and J is TRBJ2-1; TRBD2 might be the D (6 bases). Looked up from germline, CDR1 is LNHDA and CDR2 is SQIVND (reference sequence). Trimming left V 2 bases short and J 7 bases short, with 12 bases between. The CDR3 consists of 14 residues.

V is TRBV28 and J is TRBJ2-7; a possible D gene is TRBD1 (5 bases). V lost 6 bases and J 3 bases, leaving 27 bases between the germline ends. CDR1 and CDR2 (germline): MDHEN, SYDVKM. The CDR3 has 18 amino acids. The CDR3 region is CASSPSPGLGAIIYEQYF. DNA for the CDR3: TGTGCCAGCAGCCCCTCCCCAGGGTTAGGGGCCATAATCTACGAGCAGTACTTC.

In DNA form, the CDR3 reads TGTGCCAGCAGCCTTAGCTCCGTGAAGCCACCTGCCTATGGCTACACCTTC. Translating it yields CASSLSSVKPPAYGYTF. This chain connects TRBV7-2 to TRBJ1-2; D ambiguous. CDR3 length: 17 residues. Germline V gives CDR1 SGHTA, CDR2 FQGNSA. Trimming removed 5 bases at V and 4 bases at J, with 23 bases between.

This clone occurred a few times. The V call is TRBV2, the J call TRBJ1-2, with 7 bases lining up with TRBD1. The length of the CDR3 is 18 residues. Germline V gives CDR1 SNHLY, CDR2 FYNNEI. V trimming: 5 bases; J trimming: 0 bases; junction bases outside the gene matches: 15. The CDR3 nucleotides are TGTGCCAGCAGTTTCGGGACAGTTGCCCGTTTAACTAACTATGGCTACACCTTC. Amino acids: CASSFGTVARLTNYGYTF.

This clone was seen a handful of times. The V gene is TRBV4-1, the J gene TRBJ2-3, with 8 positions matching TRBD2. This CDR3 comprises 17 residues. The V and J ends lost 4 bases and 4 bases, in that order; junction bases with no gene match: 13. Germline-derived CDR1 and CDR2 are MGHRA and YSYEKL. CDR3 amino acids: CASSLDGSGSSADTQYF. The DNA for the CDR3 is TGCGCCAGCAGCCTTGACGGCAGCGGGAGTTCCGCAGATACGCAGTATTTT.

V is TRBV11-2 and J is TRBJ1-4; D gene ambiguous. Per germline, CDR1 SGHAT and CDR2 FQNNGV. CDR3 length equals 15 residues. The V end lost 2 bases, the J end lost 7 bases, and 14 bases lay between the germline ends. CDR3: CASSLLHLGSEKLFF. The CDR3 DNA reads TGTGCCAGCAGCTTACTCCACCTCGGGAGTGAAAAACTGTTTTTT. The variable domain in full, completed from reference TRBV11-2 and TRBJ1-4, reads EAGVAQSPRYKIIEKRQSVAFWCNPISGHATLYWYQQILGQGPKLLIQFQNNGVVDDSQLPKDRFSAERLKGVDSTLKIQPAKLEDSAVYLCASSLLHLGSEKLFFGSGTQLSVL.

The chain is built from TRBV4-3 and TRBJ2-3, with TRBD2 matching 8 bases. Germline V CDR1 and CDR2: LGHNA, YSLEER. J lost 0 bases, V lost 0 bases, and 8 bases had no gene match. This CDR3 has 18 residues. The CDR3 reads CASSQDPAGAVSTDTQYF. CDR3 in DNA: TGCGCCAGCAGCCAAGACCCAGCGGGGGCCGTTAGCACAGATACGCAGTATTTT.

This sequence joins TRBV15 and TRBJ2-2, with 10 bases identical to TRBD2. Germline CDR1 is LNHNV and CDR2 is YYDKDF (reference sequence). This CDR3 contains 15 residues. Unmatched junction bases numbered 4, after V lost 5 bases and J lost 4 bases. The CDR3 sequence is CATSSSGGLTGELFF. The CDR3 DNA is TGTGCCACCAGCTCTAGCGGGGGCCTCACCGGGGAGCTGTTTTTT.

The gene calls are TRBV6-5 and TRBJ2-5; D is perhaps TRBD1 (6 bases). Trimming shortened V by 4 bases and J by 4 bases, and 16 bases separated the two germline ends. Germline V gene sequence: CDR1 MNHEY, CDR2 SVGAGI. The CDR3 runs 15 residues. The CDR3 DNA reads TGTGCCAGCAGTTTCGGCCCCTGGGGGCGAGAGACCCAGTACTTC. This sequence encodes CASSFGPWGRETQYF.

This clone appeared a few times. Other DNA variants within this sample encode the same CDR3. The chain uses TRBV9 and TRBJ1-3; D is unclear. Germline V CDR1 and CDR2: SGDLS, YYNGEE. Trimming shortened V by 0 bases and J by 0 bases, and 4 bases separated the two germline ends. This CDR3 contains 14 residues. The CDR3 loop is CASSVGSSGNTIYF. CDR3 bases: TGTGCCAGCAGCGTAGGGAGCTCTGGAAACACCATATATTTT.

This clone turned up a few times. CDR3 amino acids: CASSKAGTRADTQYF. In DNA form, the CDR3 reads TGTGCCAGCAGCAAAGCAGGGACTAGAGCAGATACGCAGTATTTT. V and J are TRBV9 and TRBJ2-3, with 8 bases lining up with TRBD2. This CDR3 is built from 15 residues. Losses at the gene ends were 4 bases for V and 4 bases for J; bases not matched to a gene: 8. Germline assignment: CDR1 SGDLS and CDR2 YYNGEE.

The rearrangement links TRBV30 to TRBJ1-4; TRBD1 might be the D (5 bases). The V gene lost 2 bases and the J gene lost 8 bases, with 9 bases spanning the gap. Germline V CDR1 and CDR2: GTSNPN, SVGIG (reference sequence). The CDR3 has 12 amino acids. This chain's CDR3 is CAWSSTAEKLFF. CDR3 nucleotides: TGTGCCTGGAGTTCGACAGCAGAAAAACTGTTTTTT. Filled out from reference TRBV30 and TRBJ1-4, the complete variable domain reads SQTIHQWPATLVQPVGSPLSLECTVEGTSNPNLYWYRQAAGRGLQLLFYSVGIGQISSEVPQNLSASRPQDRQFILSSKKLLLSDSGFYLCAWSSTAEKLFFGSGTQLSVL.

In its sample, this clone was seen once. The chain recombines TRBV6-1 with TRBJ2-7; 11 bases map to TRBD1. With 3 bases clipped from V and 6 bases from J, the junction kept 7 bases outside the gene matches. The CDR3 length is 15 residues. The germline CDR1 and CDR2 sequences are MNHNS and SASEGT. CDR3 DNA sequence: TGTGCCAGCAGTGAGAGGACAGGGGGCTTTGGCGAGCAGTACGTC. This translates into CASSERTGGFGEQYV.

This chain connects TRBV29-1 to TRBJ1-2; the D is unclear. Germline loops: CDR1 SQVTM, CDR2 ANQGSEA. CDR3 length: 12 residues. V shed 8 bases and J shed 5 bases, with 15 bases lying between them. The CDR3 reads CSLGPGDYGYTF. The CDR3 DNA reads TGCAGCCTGGGCCCCGGCGATTATGGCTACACCTTC. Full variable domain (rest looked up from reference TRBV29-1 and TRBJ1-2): SAVISQKPSRDICQRGTSLTIQCQVDSQVTMMFWYRQQPGQSLTLIATANQGSEATYESGFVIDKFPISRPNLTFSTLTVSNMSPEDSSIYLCSLGPGDYGYTFGSGTRLTVV.

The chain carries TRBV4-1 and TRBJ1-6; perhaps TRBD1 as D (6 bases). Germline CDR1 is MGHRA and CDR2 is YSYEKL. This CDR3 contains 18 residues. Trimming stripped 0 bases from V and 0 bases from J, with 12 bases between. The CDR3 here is CASSQEGPDSSYNSPLHF. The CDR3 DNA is TGCGCCAGCAGCCAAGAAGGCCCGGACAGCTCCTATAATTCACCCCTCCACTTT.

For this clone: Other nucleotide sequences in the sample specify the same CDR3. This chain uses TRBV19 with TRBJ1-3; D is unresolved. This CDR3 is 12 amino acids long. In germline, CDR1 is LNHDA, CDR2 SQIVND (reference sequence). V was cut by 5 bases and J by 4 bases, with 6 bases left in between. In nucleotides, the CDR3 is TGTGCCAGTAGTTTACTGGGAAACACCATATATTTT. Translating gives CASSLLGNTIYF.

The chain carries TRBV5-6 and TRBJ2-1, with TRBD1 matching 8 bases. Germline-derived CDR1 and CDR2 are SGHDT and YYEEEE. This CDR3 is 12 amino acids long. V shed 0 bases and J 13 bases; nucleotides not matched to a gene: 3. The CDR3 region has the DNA TGTGCCAGCAGCTTGGCAGGGGGCGTTCAGTTCTTC. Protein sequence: CASSLAGGVQFF.